A selection of T cell receptor beta chains follows, all from one sample in a study of blood T cell repertoires in COVID-19. Clones were sequenced by immunoSEQ multiplex PCR, and TCRdb holds only the in-frame ones, with some missing. The data show roughly 200,000 clones, about 88% seen once. The material sequenced was peripheral blood. Every receptor here comes from a man between 50 and 59 years old with COVID-19, enrolled during active disease. CDR3s include the opening cysteine and the closing phenylalanine or tryptophan. D genes are given only for firm matches. Some rows have no size entry. The others give once, few or many, or a class for an expanded clone.

j_call	d_call	v_call	clone_size	cdr3_nt	cdr3_aa
TRBJ2-1	TRBD1	TRBV7-2	few	TGTGCCAGCAACGAACAGGGGGCCGATGAGCAGTTCTTC	CASNEQGADEQFF
TRBJ1-3	NA	TRBV11-2	NA	TGTGCCAGCAGCTTCGGGAGGGCGACTGGAAACACCATATATTTT	CASSFGRATGNTIYF
TRBJ2-2	NA	TRBV5-5	NA	TGTGCCAGCAGCTTTCAGGGTAGTGACACCGGGGAGCTGTTTTTT	CASSFQGSDTGELFF
TRBJ1-1	TRBD1	TRBV5-1	NA	TGCGCCAGCAGCTTTAACAGGGGGCGCCTTCACACTGAAGCTTTCTTT	CASSFNRGRLHTEAFF
TRBJ2-1	NA	TRBV5-1	NA	TGCGCCAGCAGGACCGACAGGACTAGTGGCCATGAGCAGTTCTTC	CASRTDRTSGHEQFF
TRBJ2-7	TRBD2	TRBV4-1	few	TGCGCCAGCAGTCTAGCGGGAGTGATCGAGCAGTACTTC	CASSLAGVIEQYF
TRBJ1-3	NA	TRBV9	NA	TGTGCCAGCAGTGTGGGGAGCTCTGGAAACACCATATATTTT	CASSVGSSGNTIYF
TRBJ1-1	TRBD1	TRBV6-5	NA	TGTGCCAGCAGTTACGGACAGGGACCCTTGAACACTGAAGCTTTCTTT	CASSYGQGPLNTEAFF
TRBJ1-4	NA	TRBV30	once	TGTGCCTGGAGTTGGGGCGGGGAGGAAAAACTGTTTTTT	CAWSWGGEEKLFF
TRBJ1-5	TRBD1	TRBV30	NA	TGTGCCTGGAGTAACAGGGGGCGCGGTCAGCCCCAGCATTTT	CAWSNRGRGQPQHF
TRBJ2-5	TRBD2	TRBV5-5	few	TGTGCCAGCAGCTTGGAGCTAGCGGGAGGGAGAGAGACCCAGTACTTC	CASSLELAGGRETQYF
TRBJ2-3	NA	TRBV12-3/TRBV12-4	NA	TGTGCCAGCAGCCCTATCACGGCAGATACGCAGTATTTT	CASSPITADTQYF
TRBJ2-1	TRBD2	TRBV9	NA	TGTGCCAGCAGCGTTTTAGCGGGCTATGAGCAGTTCTTC	CASSVLAGYEQFF
TRBJ2-5	NA	TRBV28	few	TGTGCCAGCAGTCTCGACAGGGTGGGAGGAGAGACCCAGTACTTC	CASSLDRVGGETQYF
TRBJ1-2	NA	TRBV5-3	NA	TGTGCCAGAAGCGTACGGGACTCTGGATGCTATGGCTACACCTTC	CARSVRDSGCYGYTF
TRBJ2-1	TRBD1	TRBV10-3	NA	TGTGCCAGTAGACAGGGGTTTGTGGACAATGAGCAGTTCTTC	CASRQGFVDNEQFF
TRBJ2-1	NA	TRBV12-3/TRBV12-4	NA	TGTGCCAGTGTCGGGGAATTGAGGAATGAGCAGTTCTTC	CASVGELRNEQFF
TRBJ2-7	TRBD2	TRBV7-2	NA	TGTGCCAGCAGCTTTCTAGCGGGGGGATACGAGCAGTACTTC	CASSFLAGGYEQYF
TRBJ2-7	NA	TRBV14	NA	TGTGCCAGCAGCCAGGGCGGGTGGGAGCAGTACTTC	CASSQGGWEQYF
TRBJ2-5	TRBD2	TRBV6-6	NA	TGTGCCAGCAGACCGGGACTAGCGGGTCAAGAGACCCAGTACTTC	CASRPGLAGQETQYF
TRBJ2-2	TRBD1	TRBV29-1	NA	TGCAGCGTGGACAGGCTACCGTTGTCGGTTGGGGCCGGGGAGCTGTTTTTT	CSVDRLPLSVGAGELFF
TRBJ2-2	TRBD1	TRBV2	NA	TGTGCCAGCAGGGGACAGGGGATCCGCGCGAACACCGGGGAGCTGTTTTTT	CASRGQGIRANTGELFF
TRBJ1-4	NA	TRBV30	NA	TGTGCCTGGACAACCGGGACTGCAACTAATGAAAAACTGTTTTTT	CAWTTGTATNEKLFF
TRBJ2-2	TRBD2	TRBV5-8	NA	TGTGCCAGCAGCTTGGGGACTAGCTTTAACCCCGGGGAGCTGTTTTTT	CASSLGTSFNPGELFF
TRBJ2-1	TRBD2	TRBV12-5	once	TGTGCTAGTGGTACCCGGCCGAATAGCGGGATGAATGAGCAGTTCTTC	CASGTRPNSGMNEQFF
TRBJ2-7	TRBD1	TRBV14	NA	TGTGCCAGCAGCCGACACCGACAGGGTGTCATCTACGAGCAGTACTTC	CASSRHRQGVIYEQYF
TRBJ2-2	NA	TRBV7-6	NA	TGTGCCAGCAGCTTTGTAGCGAAGAACACCGGGGAGCTGTTTTTT	CASSFVAKNTGELFF
TRBJ2-7	TRBD1	TRBV7-8	NA	TGTGCCAGCAGCTTAGGGGCAGGGGGCTACGAGCAGTACTTC	CASSLGAGGYEQYF
TRBJ2-5	NA	TRBV12-3/TRBV12-4	NA	TGTGCCAGCAGTAATCAGGGCGGAGAGACCCAGTACTTC	CASSNQGGETQYF
TRBJ2-3	NA	TRBV7-9	NA	TGTGCCAGCAGCTCACTCGACAGGACTTCTAGCACAGATACGCAGTATTTT	CASSSLDRTSSTDTQYF
TRBJ1-4	NA	TRBV5-1	NA	TGCGCCAGCAGCTGGGACTCAACTAATGAAAAACTGTTTTTT	CASSWDSTNEKLFF
TRBJ2-5	TRBD2	TRBV7-9	NA	TGTGCCAGCAGCCCCCGACCACTAGCGGGGGATCAAGAGACCCAGTACTTC	CASSPRPLAGDQETQYF
TRBJ1-6	NA	TRBV11-2	NA	TGTGCCAGCAGCTTAGATAACAGAGCCTCACCCCTCCACTTT	CASSLDNRASPLHF
TRBJ2-4	TRBD1	TRBV11-2	NA	TGTGCCAGCAGCCCGGGACAGAAAAACATTCAGTACTTC	CASSPGQKNIQYF
TRBJ1-4	NA	TRBV7-8	NA	TGTGCCAGCAGCAACACTCTGACAGCCCATAAACTGTTTTTT	CASSNTLTAHKLFF
TRBJ2-7	NA	TRBV18	NA	TGTGCCAGCTCACCACCCCCTTCGGGCGAGCAGTACTTC	CASSPPPSGEQYF
TRBJ2-7	NA	TRBV6-5	many	TGTGCCAGCAGTTACCGGCGGGGAGGAGCCTACGAGCAGTACTTC	CASSYRRGGAYEQYF
TRBJ1-4	TRBD1	TRBV3-1/TRBV3-2	few	TGTGCCAGCAGGTCGACAGGGGGGGATGAAAAACTGTTTTTT	CASRSTGGDEKLFF
TRBJ1-1	TRBD1	TRBV28	once	TGTGCCAGCAGTTTATCCTGGACAGGGGTGAACACTGAAGCTTTCTTT	CASSLSWTGVNTEAFF
TRBJ2-4	TRBD1	TRBV27	NA	TGTGCCAGCACAGGACAGGTCTTAGGCAAAAACATTCAGTACTTC	CASTGQVLGKNIQYF
TRBJ1-3	NA	TRBV6-6	NA	TGTGCCAGCAGTCCGGGGGTTCCCACCATATATTTT	CASSPGVPTIYF
TRBJ2-2	TRBD2	TRBV5-1	NA	TGCGCCAGCAGCTCCCTTGGCGGGGGTAGGGCCGGGGAGCTGTTTTTT	CASSSLGGGRAGELFF
TRBJ1-1	TRBD1	TRBV5-6	few	TGTGCCAGCAGCTCGGGGACAGGGGCAATACTCTCTGAAGCTTTCTTT	CASSSGTGAILSEAFF
TRBJ1-5	NA	TRBV5-1	NA	TGCGCCAGCAGCCCCCAGGCAGGGTTGGATCAGCCCCAGCATTTT	CASSPQAGLDQPQHF
TRBJ1-6	NA	TRBV4-3	once	TGCGCCAGCAGCCAAAATGGGCAGGCCTATAATTCACCCCTCCACTTT	CASSQNGQAYNSPLHF
TRBJ1-5	NA	TRBV6-5	NA	TGTGCCAGCAGTTCAAACCGGGACAACAATCAGCCCCAGCATTTT	CASSSNRDNNQPQHF
TRBJ2-1	TRBD1	TRBV6-4	few	TGTGCCAGCAGTCCTACAGGGGACAGTGAGCAGTTCTTC	CASSPTGDSEQFF
TRBJ1-5	TRBD1	TRBV9	NA	TGTGCCAGCAGCTCCGGGACAGGGTGGAATCAGCCCCAGCATTTT	CASSSGTGWNQPQHF
TRBJ1-4	NA	TRBV20-1	NA	TGCAGTGCTAGCAATAATGAAAAACTGTTTTTT	CSASNNEKLFF
TRBJ2-3	TRBD2	TRBV7-2	NA	TGTGCCAGCAGCTTATTGGGGGGAGGGGGCACAGATACGCAGTATTTT	CASSLLGGGGTDTQYF
TRBJ2-3	NA	TRBV6-4	NA	TGTGCCAGCAGTGACTCGGGACACTCTAGCACAGATACGCAGTATTTT	CASSDSGHSSTDTQYF
TRBJ1-5	NA	TRBV6-2/TRBV6-3	NA	TGTGCCAGCAGTTACGGGGAGCGGGGACGCAATCAGCCCCAGCATTTT	CASSYGERGRNQPQHF
TRBJ2-3	NA	TRBV19	NA	TGTGCCAGTAGTATTAATCCATCAACTAGCACAGATACGCAGTATTTT	CASSINPSTSTDTQYF